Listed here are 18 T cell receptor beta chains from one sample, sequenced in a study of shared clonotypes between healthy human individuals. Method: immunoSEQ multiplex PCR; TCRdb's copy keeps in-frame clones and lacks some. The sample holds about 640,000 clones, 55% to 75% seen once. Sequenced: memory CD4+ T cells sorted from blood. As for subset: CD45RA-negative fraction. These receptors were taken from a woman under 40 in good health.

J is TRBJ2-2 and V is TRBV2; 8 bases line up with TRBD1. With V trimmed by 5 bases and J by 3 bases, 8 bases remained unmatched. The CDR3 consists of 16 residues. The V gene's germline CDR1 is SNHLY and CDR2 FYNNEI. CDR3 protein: CASSYTRGPDTGELFF. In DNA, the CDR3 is TGTGCCAGCAGTTATACCAGGGGGCCGGACACCGGGGAGCTGTTTTTT.

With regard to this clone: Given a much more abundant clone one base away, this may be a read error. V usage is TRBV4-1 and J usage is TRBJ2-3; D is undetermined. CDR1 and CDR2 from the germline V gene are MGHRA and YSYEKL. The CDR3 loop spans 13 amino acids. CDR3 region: CASSPPGTDTQYF. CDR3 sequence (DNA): TGTGCCAGCAGCCCCCCCGGCACAGATACGCAGTATTTT.

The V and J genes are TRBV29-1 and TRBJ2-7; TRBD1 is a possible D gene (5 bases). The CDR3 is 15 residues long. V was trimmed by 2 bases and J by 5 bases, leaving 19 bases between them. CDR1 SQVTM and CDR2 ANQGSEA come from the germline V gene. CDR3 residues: CSVERRGAGLHEQYF. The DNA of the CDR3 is TGCAGCGTTGAAAGGCGTGGGGCAGGGCTACACGAGCAGTACTTC.

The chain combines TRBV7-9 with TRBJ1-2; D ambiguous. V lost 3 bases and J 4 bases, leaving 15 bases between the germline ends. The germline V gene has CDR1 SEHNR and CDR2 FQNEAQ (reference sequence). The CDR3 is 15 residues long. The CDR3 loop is CASSFTSASIYGYTF. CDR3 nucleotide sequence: TGTGCCAGCAGCTTTACTAGCGCTAGTATCTATGGCTACACCTTC.

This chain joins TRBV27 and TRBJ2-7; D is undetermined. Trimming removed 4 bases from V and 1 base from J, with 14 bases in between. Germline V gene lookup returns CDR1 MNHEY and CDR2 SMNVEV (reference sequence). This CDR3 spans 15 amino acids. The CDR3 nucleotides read TGTGCCAGCAGTTCGAGCCCCAGGCCTTCCTACGAGCAGTACTTC. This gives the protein CASSSSPRPSYEQYF.

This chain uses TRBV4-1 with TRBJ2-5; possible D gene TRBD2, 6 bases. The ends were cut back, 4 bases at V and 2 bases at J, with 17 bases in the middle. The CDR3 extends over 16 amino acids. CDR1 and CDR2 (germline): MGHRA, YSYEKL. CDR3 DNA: TGCGCCAGCAGCCTCAGTCCCCCCGGGACTCAAGAGACCCAGTACTTC. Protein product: CASSLSPPGTQETQYF.

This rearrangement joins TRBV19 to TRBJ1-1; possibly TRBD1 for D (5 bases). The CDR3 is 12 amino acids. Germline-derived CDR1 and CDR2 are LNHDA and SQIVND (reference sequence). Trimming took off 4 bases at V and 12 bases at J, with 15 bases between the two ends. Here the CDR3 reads CASSTVDRQSFF. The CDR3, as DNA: TGTGCCAGTAGTACCGTCGACAGACAGTCTTTCTTT.

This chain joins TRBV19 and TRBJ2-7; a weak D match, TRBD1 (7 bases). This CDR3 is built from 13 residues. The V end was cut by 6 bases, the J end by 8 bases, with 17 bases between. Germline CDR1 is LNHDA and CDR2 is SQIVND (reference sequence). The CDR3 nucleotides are TGTGCCAGTAGGGAGACAGGGACTTGGCAGCAGTACTTC. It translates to CASRETGTWQQYF.

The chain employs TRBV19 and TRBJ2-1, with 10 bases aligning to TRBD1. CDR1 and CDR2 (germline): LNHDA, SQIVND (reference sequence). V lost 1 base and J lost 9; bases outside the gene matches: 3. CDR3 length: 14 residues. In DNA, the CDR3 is TGTGCCAGTAGTATAGGACAGGGGGCGGGTGAGCAGTTCTTC. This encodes CASSIGQGAGEQFF.

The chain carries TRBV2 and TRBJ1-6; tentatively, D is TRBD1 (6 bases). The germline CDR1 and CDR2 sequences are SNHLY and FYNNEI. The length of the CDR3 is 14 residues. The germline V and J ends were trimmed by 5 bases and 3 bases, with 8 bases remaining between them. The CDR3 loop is CASSQQGYNSPLHF. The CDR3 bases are TGTGCCAGCAGTCAACAGGGCTATAATTCACCCCTCCACTTT.

CDR3 amino acids: CASSYSRTGNTEAFF. The CDR3 DNA reads TGTGCCAGCAGTTACTCGAGGACAGGGAACACTGAAGCTTTCTTT. This chain links TRBV6-6 with TRBJ1-1; 7 nucleotides match TRBD1. The CDR3 contains 15 residues. Germline V gives CDR1 MNHNY, CDR2 SVGAGI (reference sequence). J gave up 1 base and V 0 bases, and 2 bases lay outside the gene matches.

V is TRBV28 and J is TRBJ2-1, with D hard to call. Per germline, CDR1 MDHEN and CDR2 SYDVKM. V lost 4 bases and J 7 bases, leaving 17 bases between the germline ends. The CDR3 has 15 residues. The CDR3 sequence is CASSSRVQLMNEQFF. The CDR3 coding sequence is TGTGCCAGCAGTTCCCGGGTTCAACTTATGAATGAGCAGTTCTTC.

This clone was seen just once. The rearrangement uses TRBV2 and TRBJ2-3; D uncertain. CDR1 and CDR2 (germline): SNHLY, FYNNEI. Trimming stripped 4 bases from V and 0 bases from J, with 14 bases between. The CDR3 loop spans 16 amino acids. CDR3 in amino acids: CASSGRTSSSTDTQYF. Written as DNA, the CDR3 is TGTGCCAGCAGTGGAAGGACCTCCTCTAGCACAGATACGCAGTATTTT.

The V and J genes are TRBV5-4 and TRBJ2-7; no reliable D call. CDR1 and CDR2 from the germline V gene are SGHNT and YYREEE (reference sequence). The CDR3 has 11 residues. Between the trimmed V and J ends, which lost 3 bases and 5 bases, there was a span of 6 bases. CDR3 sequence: CASSSNNEQYF. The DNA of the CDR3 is TGTGCCAGCAGCTCAAATAACGAGCAGTACTTC. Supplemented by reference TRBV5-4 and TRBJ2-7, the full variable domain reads ETGVTQSPTHLIKTRGQQVTLRCSSQSGHNTVSWYQQALGQGPQFIFQYYREEENGRGNFPPRFSGLQFPNYSSELNVNALELDDSALYLCASSSNNEQYFGPGTRLTVT.

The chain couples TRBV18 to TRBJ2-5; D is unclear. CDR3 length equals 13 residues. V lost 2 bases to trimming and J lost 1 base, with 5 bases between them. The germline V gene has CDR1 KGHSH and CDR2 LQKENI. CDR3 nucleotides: TGTGCCAGCTCACCAACTGCCCAAGAGACCCAGTACTTC. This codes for CASSPTAQETQYF.

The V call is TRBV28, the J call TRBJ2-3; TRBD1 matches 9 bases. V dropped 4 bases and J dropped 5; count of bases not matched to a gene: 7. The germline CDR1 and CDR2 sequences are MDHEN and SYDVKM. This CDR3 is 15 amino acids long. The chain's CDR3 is CASSSNRGREDTQYF. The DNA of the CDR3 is TGTGCCAGCAGTTCCAACAGGGGGCGTGAAGATACGCAGTATTTT.

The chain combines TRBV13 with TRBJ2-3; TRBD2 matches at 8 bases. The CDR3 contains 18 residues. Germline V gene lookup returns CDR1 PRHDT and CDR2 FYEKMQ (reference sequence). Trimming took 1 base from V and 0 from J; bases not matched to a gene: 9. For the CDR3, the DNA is TGTGCCAGCAGCTTAGTTCTAGCGGGCCAATCTAGCACAGATACGCAGTATTTT. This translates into CASSLVLAGQSSTDTQYF. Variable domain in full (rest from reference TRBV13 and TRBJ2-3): AAGVIQSPRHLIKEKRETATLKCYPIPRHDTVYWYQQGPGQDPQFLISFYEKMQSDKGSIPDRFSAQQFSDYHSELNMSSLELGDSALYFCASSLVLAGQSSTDTQYFGPGTRLTVL.

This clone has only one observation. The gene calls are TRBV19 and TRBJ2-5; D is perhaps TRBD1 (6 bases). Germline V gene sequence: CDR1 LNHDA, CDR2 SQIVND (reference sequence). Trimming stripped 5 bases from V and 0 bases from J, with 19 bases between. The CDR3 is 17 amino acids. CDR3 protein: CASSRTGSARYQETQYF. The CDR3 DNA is TGTGCCAGTAGTCGAACAGGGTCCGCTAGGTACCAAGAGACCCAGTACTTC.